The source of this TCR beta chain is a study of cytomegalovirus exposure and HLA in healthy donors. Of note for this clone: Its antigen is undetermined.

Germline CDR1 and CDR2: SQVTM and ANQGSEA. V lost 1 base to trimming and J lost 5 bases, with 5 bases between them. This CDR3 has 11 amino acids. In the PCR, 60 Vbeta and 13 Jbeta primers were used. Profiling relied on immunoSEQ multiplex PCR, and the TCRdb table lists in-frame clones only, not all of them. The sample shows some 86,000 clones, roughly 83% of them seen only once. Study findings and constraints: The dataset shows that most TCR sequences were rare, while some public TCRs occurred in many donors. Most of the TCR beta V segments (in an earlier analysis) were productive either about 87% or about 30% of the time.

Sequenced: PBMCs. This TCR came from a woman in her forties in good health and CMV-seropositive. The chain joins TRBV29-1 to TRBJ1-1; D uncertain. CDR3 loop: CSVEAGTEAFF. Here the CDR3 DNA reads TGCAGCGTTGAAGCGGGAACTGAAGCTTTCTTT. Combining the CDR3 with reference TRBV29-1 and TRBJ1-1 gives the whole variable domain SAVISQKPSRDICQRGTSLTIQCQVDSQVTMMFWYRQQPGQSLTLIATANQGSEATYESGFVIDKFPISRPNLTFSTLTVSNMSPEDSSIYLCSVEAGTEAFFGQGTRLTVV.